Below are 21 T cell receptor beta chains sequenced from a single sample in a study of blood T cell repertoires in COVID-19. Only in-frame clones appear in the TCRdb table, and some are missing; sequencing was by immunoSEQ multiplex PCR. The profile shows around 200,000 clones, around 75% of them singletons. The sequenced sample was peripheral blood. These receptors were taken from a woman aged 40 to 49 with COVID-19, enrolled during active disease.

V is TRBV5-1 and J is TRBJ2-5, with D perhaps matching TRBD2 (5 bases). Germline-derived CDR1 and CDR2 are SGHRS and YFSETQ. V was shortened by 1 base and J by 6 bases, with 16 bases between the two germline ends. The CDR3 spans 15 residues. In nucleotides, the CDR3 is TGCGCCAGCAGCTTGACTAGTACCGGAGAAAAGACCCAGTACTTC. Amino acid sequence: CASSLTSTGEKTQYF.

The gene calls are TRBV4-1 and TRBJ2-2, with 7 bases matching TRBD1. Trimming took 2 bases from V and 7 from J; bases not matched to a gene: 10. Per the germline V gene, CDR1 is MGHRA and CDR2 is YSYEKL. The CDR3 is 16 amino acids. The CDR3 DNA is TGCGCCAGCAGCCAACGACAGGGAGTCTACGGCGGGGAGCTGTTTTTT. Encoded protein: CASSQRQGVYGGELFF.

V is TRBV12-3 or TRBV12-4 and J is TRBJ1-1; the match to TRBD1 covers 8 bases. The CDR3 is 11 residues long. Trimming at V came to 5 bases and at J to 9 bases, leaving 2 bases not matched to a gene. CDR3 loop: CASSRDRKAFF. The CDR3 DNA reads TGTGCCAGCAGTCGGGACAGGAAAGCTTTCTTT.

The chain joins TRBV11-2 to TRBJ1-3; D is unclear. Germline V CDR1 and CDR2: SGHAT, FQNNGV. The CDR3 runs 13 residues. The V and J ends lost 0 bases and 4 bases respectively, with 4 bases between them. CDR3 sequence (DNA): TGTGCCAGCAGCTTAGACAGGGGAAACACCATATATTTT. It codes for CASSLDRGNTIYF.

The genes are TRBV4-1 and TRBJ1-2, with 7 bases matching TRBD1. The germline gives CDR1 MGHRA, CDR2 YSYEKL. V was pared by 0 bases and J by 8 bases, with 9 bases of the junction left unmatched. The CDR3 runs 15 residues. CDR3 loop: CASSQDRWAGGGYTF. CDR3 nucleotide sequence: TGCGCCAGCAGCCAAGATAGGTGGGCAGGGGGAGGCTACACCTTC.

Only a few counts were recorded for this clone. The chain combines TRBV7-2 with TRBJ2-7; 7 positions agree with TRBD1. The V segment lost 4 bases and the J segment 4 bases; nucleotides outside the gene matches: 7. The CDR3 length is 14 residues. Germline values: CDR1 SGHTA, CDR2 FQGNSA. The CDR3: CASSSRAGGYEQYF. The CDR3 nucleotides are TGTGCCAGCAGCTCCCGGGCAGGGGGTTACGAGCAGTACTTC. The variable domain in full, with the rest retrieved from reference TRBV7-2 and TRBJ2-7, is GAGVSQSPSNKVTEKGKDVELRCDPISGHTALYWYRQSLGQGLEFLIYFQGNSAPDKSGLPSDRFSAERTGGSVSTLTIQRTQQEDSAVYLCASSSRAGGYEQYFGPGTRLTVT.

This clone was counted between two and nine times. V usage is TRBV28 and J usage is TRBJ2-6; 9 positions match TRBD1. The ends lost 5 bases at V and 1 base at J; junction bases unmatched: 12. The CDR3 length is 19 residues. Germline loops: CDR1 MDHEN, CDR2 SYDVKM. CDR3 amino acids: CASSRTGVIIESGANVLTF. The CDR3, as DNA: TGTGCCAGCAGTCGGACAGGGGTTATTATTGAGTCTGGGGCCAACGTCCTGACTTTC.

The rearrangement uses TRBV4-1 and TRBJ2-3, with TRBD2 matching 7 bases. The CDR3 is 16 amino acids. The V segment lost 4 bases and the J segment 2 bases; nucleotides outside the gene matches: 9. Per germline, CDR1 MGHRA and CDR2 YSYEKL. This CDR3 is CASSPPLAVNTDTQYF. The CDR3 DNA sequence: TGCGCCAGCAGCCCGCCCCTAGCGGTAAACACAGATACGCAGTATTTT.

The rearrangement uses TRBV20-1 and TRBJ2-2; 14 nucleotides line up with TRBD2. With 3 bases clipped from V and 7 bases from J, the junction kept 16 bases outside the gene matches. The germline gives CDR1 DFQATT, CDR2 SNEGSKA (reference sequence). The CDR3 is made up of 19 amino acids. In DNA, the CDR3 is TGCAGTGCTAGTGGGACGGGACTAGCGGGAGAGGGGTATAGCGGGGAGCTGTTTTTT. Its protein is CSASGTGLAGEGYSGELFF.

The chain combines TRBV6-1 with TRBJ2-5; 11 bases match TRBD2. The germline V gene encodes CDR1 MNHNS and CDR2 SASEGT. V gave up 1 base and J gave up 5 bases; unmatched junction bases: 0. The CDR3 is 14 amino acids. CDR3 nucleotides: TGTGCCAGCAGTGAAGGGACTAGCGGGGAGACCCAGTACTTC. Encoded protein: CASSEGTSGETQYF.

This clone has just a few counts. CDR3 DNA sequence: TGTGCCAGTAGTATCCCGGGGGGCGGGGAAGTGTATACGCAGTATTTT. Translating gives CASSIPGGGEVYTQYF. The rearrangement links TRBV19 to TRBJ2-3; D might be TRBD2 (7 bases). Germline V gene lookup returns CDR1 LNHDA and CDR2 SQIVND (reference sequence). The ends were cut back, 3 bases at V and 7 bases at J, with 20 bases in the middle. The CDR3 has 16 amino acids.

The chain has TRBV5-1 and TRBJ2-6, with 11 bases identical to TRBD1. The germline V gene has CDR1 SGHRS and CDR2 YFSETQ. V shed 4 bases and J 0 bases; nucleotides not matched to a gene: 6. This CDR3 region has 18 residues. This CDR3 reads CASSQGTGGNSGANVLTF. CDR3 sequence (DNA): TGCGCCAGCAGCCAAGGGACAGGGGGGAACTCTGGGGCCAACGTCCTGACTTTC.

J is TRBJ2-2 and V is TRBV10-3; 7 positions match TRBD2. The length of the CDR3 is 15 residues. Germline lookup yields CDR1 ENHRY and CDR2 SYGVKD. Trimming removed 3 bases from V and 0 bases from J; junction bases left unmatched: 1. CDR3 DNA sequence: TGTGCCATCAGTGATAGCGGGCCGAACACCGGGGAGCTGTTTTTT. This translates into CAISDSGPNTGELFF.

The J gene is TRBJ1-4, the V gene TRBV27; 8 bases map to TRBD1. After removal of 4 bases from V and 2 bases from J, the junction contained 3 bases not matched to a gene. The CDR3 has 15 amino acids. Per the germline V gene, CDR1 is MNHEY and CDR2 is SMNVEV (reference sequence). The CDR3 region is CASSSSGGTNEKLFF. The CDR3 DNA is TGTGCCAGCAGTTCCTCAGGGGGCACTAATGAAAAACTGTTTTTT.

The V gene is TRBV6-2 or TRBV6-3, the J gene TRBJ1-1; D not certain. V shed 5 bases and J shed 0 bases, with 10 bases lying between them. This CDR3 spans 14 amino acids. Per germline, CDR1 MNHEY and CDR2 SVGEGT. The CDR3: CASSLISMNTEAFF. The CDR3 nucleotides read TGTGCCAGCAGTCTAATTAGCATGAACACTGAAGCTTTCTTT.

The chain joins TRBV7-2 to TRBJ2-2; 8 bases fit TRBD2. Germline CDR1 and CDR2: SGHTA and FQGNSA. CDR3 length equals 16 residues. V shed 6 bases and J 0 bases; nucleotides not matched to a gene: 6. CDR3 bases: TGTGCCAGCAGTCCGCGGGGGGAACCGAACACCGGGGAGCTGTTTTTT. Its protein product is CASSPRGEPNTGELFF.

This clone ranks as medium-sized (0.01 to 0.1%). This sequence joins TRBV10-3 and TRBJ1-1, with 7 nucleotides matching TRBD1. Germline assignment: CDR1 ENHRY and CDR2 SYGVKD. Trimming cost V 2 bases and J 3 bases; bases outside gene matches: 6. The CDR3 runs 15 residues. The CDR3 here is CAISEPQQGYTEAFF. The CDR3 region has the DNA TGTGCCATCAGTGAGCCCCAACAGGGGTACACTGAAGCTTTCTTT.

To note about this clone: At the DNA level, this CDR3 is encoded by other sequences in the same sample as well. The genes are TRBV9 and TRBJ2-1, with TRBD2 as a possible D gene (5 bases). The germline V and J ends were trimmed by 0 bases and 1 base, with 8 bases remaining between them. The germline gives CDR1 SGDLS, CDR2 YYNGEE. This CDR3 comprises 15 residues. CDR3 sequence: CASSVDRGSYNEQFF. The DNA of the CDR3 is TGTGCCAGCAGCGTAGATCGAGGGTCCTACAATGAGCAGTTCTTC.

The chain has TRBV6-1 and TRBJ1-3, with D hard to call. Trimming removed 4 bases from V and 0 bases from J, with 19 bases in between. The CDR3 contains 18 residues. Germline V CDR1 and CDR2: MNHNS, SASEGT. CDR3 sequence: CASSVPVGVGFSGNTIYF. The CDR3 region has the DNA TGTGCCAGCAGTGTACCCGTAGGAGTCGGCTTCTCTGGAAACACCATATATTTT.

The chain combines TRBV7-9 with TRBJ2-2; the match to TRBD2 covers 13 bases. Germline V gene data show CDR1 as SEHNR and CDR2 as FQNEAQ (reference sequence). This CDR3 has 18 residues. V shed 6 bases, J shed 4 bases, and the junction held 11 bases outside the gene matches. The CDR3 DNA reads TGTGCCAGCAGTTACAGCGCTCGGACTAGCGGGGGCACCGGGGAGCTGTTTTTT. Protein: CASSYSARTSGGTGELFF.

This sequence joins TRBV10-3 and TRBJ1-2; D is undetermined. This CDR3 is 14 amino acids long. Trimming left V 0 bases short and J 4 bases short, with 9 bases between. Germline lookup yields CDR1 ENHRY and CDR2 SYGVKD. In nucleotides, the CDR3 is TGTGCCATCAGTGAGTCGACCAGGTCCTATGGCTACACCTTC. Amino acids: CAISESTRSYGYTF.